A single sample is the source of the 6 T cell receptor beta chains below, sequenced in a study of molecular identifiers for immune sequencing clone quantification. TCRdb reprocessed the PCR reads via MiXCR and lists one record per CDR3 protein. The sample has under 600,000 distinct CDR3 sequences, roughly 26% seen once; the top ten hold around 0.8%. The sequencing input was naive CD8+ T cells from blood, with Jurkat cell RNA spiked in. The subset was: FACS-sorted CD8+CD4-CCR7+CD45RA+ naive T cells. Receptors originate from a human donor in good health. Some libraries in this study had Jurkat cell RNA spiked in.

This clonotype has just a few counts. The genes are TRBV11-2 and TRBJ2-7; 9 bases match TRBD1. There are 15 residues in the CDR3. Germline CDR1 SGHAT, CDR2 FQNNGV. Trimming cost V 5 bases and J 0 bases; bases outside gene matches: 5. This CDR3 reads CASSLDRGSSYEQYF. For the CDR3, the DNA is TGTGCCAGCAGCCTTGACAGGGGGAGCTCCTACGAGCAGTACTTC.

On this clonotype: A single base separates this from a much larger clone, so it may be a read error. The chain uses TRBV11-2 and TRBJ1-1, with D possibly matching TRBD1 (6 bases). The germline gives CDR1 SGHAT, CDR2 FQNNGV. The V gene lost 5 bases and the J gene lost 4 bases, with 20 bases spanning the gap. The CDR3 length is 16 residues. This CDR3 is CASSRTVPPRSTEAFF. In nucleotides, the CDR3 is TGTGCCAGCAGCCGGACAGTACCCCCGCGGAGCACTGAAGCTTTCTTT.

CDR3: CASSSDWYEQYF. CDR3 sequence (DNA): TGTGCCAGCAGTTCCGACTGGTACGAGCAGTACTTC. The chain links TRBV5-6 to TRBJ2-7, with D hard to call. The V and J ends lost 5 bases and 4 bases respectively, with 10 bases between them. Germline loops: CDR1 SGHDT, CDR2 YYEEEE. The CDR3 runs 12 residues.

The rearrangement joins TRBV29-1 to TRBJ1-3; 9 bases fit TRBD1. The junction had 13 bases not matched to a gene; V was cut back by 5 bases and J by 2 bases. This CDR3 spans 17 amino acids. Germline V lookup: CDR1 SQVTM, CDR2 ANQGSEA. The DNA of the CDR3 is TGCAGCGTTTGGTCTTTGTCCGGGACAGGGACTGGAAACACCATATATTTT. Protein product: CSVWSLSGTGTGNTIYF. Full variable domain (rest looked up from reference TRBV29-1 and TRBJ1-3): SAVISQKPSRDICQRGTSLTIQCQVDSQVTMMFWYRQQPGQSLTLIATANQGSEATYESGFVIDKFPISRPNLTFSTLTVSNMSPEDSSIYLCSVWSLSGTGTGNTIYFGEGSWLTVV.

This clonotype was recorded a few times. The CDR3 here is CSVVEGADTEAFF. The DNA for the CDR3 is TGCAGCGTTGTCGAGGGGGCTGACACTGAAGCTTTCTTT. The rearrangement joins TRBV29-1 to TRBJ1-1; 7 bases are a match to TRBD1. Germline V lookup: CDR1 SQVTM, CDR2 ANQGSEA. The CDR3 length is 13 residues. V was pared by 4 bases and J by 3 bases, with 5 bases of the junction left unmatched. Looking up the rest from reference TRBV29-1 and TRBJ1-1 gives the full variable domain: SAVISQKPSRDICQRGTSLTIQCQVDSQVTMMFWYRQQPGQSLTLIATANQGSEATYESGFVIDKFPISRPNLTFSTLTVSNMSPEDSSIYLCSVVEGADTEAFFGQGTRLTVV.

Points on this clonotype: A much larger clone lies one base from this, so it may be a read error. The rearrangement uses TRBV5-1 and TRBJ1-1; tentative D call: TRBD1 (5 bases). Deletions cut 6 bases from V and 2 bases from J, with 20 bases between. Germline CDR1 and CDR2: SGHRS and YFSETQ. The CDR3 has 16 residues. CDR3 amino acids: CASILSPETDNTEAFF. As DNA, the CDR3 is TGCGCCAGCATACTCTCCCCCGAGACAGATAACACTGAAGCTTTCTTT.